By sample fraction, the clone carrying this TCR beta chain is medium-sized. Before thyroid surgery, none of the patients had received any treatment. This record comes from a study of metastatic and nonmetastatic thyroid tumors. TCRdb reanalyzed the PCR reads via MiXCR. The sample records about 24,000 clones, 20% to 30% being singletons. The clonotype originates from a male donor with papillary thyroid cancer or a benign thyroid nodule (not recorded which). Some clones in this sample may be carry-over from other donors' samples. The sequencing input was tumor tissue.

The CDR3 nucleotides are TGTGCCACCAGTGATCCTAGCGGGAGGGCATCAGATACGCAGTATTTT. Its protein is CATSDPSGRASDTQYF. The rearrangement joins TRBV24-1 to TRBJ2-3, with 12 nucleotides matching TRBD2. Germline V gene sequence: CDR1 KGHDR, CDR2 SFDVKD. The CDR3 length is 16 residues. The V and J ends lost 3 bases and 4 bases, in that order; junction bases with no gene match: 4.